The source of this TCR beta chain is a study of T cell clones after liver transplantation (dated by TCRdb to between 2017 and 2020). About the study as a whole: The samples were obtained from ITN030ST, a randomized trial that attempted immunosuppression withdrawal within 2 years after liver transplantation. The subjects received no induction therapy and were kept on standard immunosuppression until randomization at 12-24 months post-transplant. Blood samples were taken pre-transplant, pre-randomization before withdrawal, and post-randomization after full withdrawal or failed withdrawal. Third party-reactive TCRbeta sequences from pre-transplant MLRs were also identified as an antigen-independent comparator for donor-reactive sequences. The studied cohort comprised 8 liver transplant recipients, 3 classified as tolerant and 5 as non-tolerant. After a pre-transplant mixed lymphocyte reaction, TCRbeta sequencing was used to pinpoint donor-reactive T cell clones, which were subsequently tracked in post-transplant blood. Of the eight recipients, three were HCV-positive, while the remaining recipients had been transplanted for non-autoimmune, non-viral indications. Tolerance was defined as complete withdrawal of immunosuppression for at least one year without a rise in liver enzymes beyond twice the upper limit of normal. Overall study outcomes, separate from this receptor: Because no allograft tissue specimens were available, donor-reactive T cells may have migrated into the graft instead of being deleted. Once repertoire turnover was taken into account, donor-reactive detection showed a significant reduction for CD4 in 7 of 8 subjects and for CD8 in 8 of 8. In a couple of subjects, low numbers of available donor cells limited the measurable donor-reactive repertoire. Donor-reactive sequences declined more than third party-reactive ones, suggesting partial antigen-specific deletion unrelated to withdrawal success. In most of the 8 subjects, circulating donor-reactive CD4 TCRbeta sequences decreased significantly after transplant, regardless of tolerance or HCV status. Conclusions were preliminary, limited by small, heterogeneous patient numbers and non-standardized post-transplant time points.

Frozen genomic DNA underwent high-throughput TCRbeta CDR3 sequencing by immunoSEQ, including PCR amplification, mapping, bias correction and internal controls. The study's processing was this. Productive rearrangements were retained, and unique TCRbeta sequences were defined by the CDR3 nucleotide sequence together with the V and J gene. For classification of a sequence as donor-reactive, at least 5-fold expansion in CFSE-low cells relative to unstimulated pre-transplant cells and a frequency of at least 0.01% were required. Minimum frequency thresholds were set for each subject on the basis of the unstimulated sample with the lowest template count, so that a detection power of at least 90% was ensured. Repertoire turnover was measured by Jensen-Shannon divergence between the top 1000 TCRbeta sequences post- and pre-transplant. Changes in detection of donor-reactive sequences were assessed with two-sided Fisher's exact tests. The table comes from immuneACCESS by way of TCRdb, which keeps in-frame sequences with V and J called. Part of the clones is missing from these tables; in studies checked, under half for an unresolved V gene and the rest for unknown reasons. That table is the source of V, J and clone size, and D and trimming were worked out from the DNA. The table for this sample lists over 55,000 clones; about 71% of them were counted only once. The ten largest make up approximately 3% of the sample.

Note on this clone: No antigen is known for it. No base quality information exists; no much larger clone differs at one position.

Thawed unstimulated PBMCs were stained for CD3, CD4 and CD8 and FACS-sorted into CD3+CD4+ and CD3+CD8+ populations. Each of the 8 studied subjects was randomized to immunosuppression withdrawal. Genomic DNA was isolated with the Qiagen DNeasy Blood and Tissue Kit. V and J are truncated by 5 bases and 5 bases respectively, leaving an intervening sequence of 13 bases. Taken from cysteine to phenylalanine, the CDR3 has 14 residues. The sequence is cut down to CDR3 DNA, 42 bases in frame from base 1. CDR1 is given as SGHRS and CDR2 as YFSETQ, both from the germline V gene. The sample here was CD4+ T cells from blood, taken at the roughly 16-month timepoint. The rearrangement joined TRBV5-1 to TRBJ2-2; the D gene assignment is ambiguous. The receptor was isolated from a human patient who received a liver transplant. Some T cells may have been brought in with the graft after a transplant. Here the CDR3 is given as CASRGSMGTGELFF. The nucleotide sequence is TGCGCCAGCAGGGGAAGTATGGGTACCGGGGAGCTGTTTTTT.